This T cell receptor beta chain was identified in a study of technical replicates of blood from a few donors (dated by TCRdb to the late 2010s). Comments on this clone: This clone's antigen is unknown. It has no much larger one-base neighbor in the sample; base qualities were not kept.

Trimming takes 0 bases from V and 5 bases from J, and the germline ends sit 4 bases apart. The germline V gene encodes CDR1 SGHTA and CDR2 FQGTGA. The CDR3 spans 12 residues, from the cysteine through the phenylalanine. The kept DNA is CDR3 alone, 36 bases in frame from the first base. The library was made by the immunoSEQ multiplex PCR assay. The table comes from immuneACCESS by way of TCRdb, which keeps in-frame sequences with V and J called. Part of the clones is missing from these tables; in studies checked, under half for an unresolved V gene and the rest for unknown reasons. A total of tens of thousands of clones appear in this sample, over 80% of them only once. The ten largest clonotypes hold approximately 0.27% of the sample.

This chain joins TRBV7-3 to TRBJ1-2, with no confidently assigned D gene. The sequence derives from a human donor in good health. The sample was T cells isolated from PBMCs. The CDR3 corresponds to CASSLTGYGYTF. The sequenced DNA: TGTGCCAGCAGCTTAACCGGGTATGGCTACACCTTC.